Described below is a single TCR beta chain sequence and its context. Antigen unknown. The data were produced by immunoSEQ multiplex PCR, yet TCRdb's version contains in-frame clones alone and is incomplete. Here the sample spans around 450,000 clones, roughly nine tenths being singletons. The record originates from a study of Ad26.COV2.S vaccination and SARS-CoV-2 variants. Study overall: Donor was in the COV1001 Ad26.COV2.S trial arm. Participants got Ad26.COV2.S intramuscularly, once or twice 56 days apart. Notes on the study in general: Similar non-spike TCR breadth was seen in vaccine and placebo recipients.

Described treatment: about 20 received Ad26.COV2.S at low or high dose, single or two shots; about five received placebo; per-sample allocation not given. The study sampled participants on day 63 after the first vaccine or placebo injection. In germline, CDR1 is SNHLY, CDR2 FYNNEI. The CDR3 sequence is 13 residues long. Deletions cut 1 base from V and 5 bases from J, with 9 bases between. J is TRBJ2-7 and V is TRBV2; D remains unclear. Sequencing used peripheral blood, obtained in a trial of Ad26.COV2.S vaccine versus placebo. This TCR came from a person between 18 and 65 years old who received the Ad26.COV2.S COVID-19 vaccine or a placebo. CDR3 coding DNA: TGTGCCAGCAGTGAAGAATCATTTGACGAGCAGTACGTC. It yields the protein CASSEESFDEQYV.